Listed below are T cell receptor beta chains from one sample, sequenced in a study of cytomegalovirus exposure and HLA in healthy donors. The assay was immunoSEQ multiplex PCR, and TCRdb's table has in-frame clones only and misses some. The repertoire holds about 210,000 clones, with approximately 85% as singletons. What was sequenced was PBMCs. All receptors derive from a girl aged 2 to 10 in good health and CMV-seronegative. Both conserved end residues are part of each CDR3. D genes are given only for firm matches. Where a row states a size, it is once, few, many or the class of an expanded clone; other rows omit it.

v_gene	abundance	d_gene	j_gene	CDR3nt	CDR3aa
TRBV6-5	NA	NA	TRBJ1-1	TGTGCCAGCAGTTTGCAGGGCCCGAACACTGAAGCTTTCTTT	CASSLQGPNTEAFF
TRBV27	few	TRBD1	TRBJ2-7	TGTGCCAGCAGTTTATACAGGGGGCTACGTGAGCAGTACTTC	CASSLYRGLREQYF
TRBV6-5	NA	NA	TRBJ1-1	TGTGCCAGCAGCCTCCTTAGTATAGGGGCTGAAGCTTTCTTT	CASSLLSIGAEAFF
TRBV7-8	NA	TRBD1	TRBJ1-2	TGTGCCAGCAGCTTAGTTAGGGACAGGGAAAGAGGTGGCTACACCTTC	CASSLVRDRERGGYTF
TRBV2	few	TRBD1	TRBJ2-2	TGTGCCAGCAGTGACGGGACAGGGACCGGGGAGCTGTTTTTT	CASSDGTGTGELFF
TRBV6-5	NA	TRBD1	TRBJ2-3	TGTGCCAGCAGTTACGGGGACAGGGGTACAGATACGCAGTATTTT	CASSYGDRGTDTQYF
TRBV5-4	NA	TRBD1	TRBJ1-4	TGTGCCAGCAGCACCCGGGCCAGACAGGGGAGGAGAGGTGAAAAACTGTTTTTT	CASSTRARQGRRGEKLFF
TRBV5-1	NA	TRBD2	TRBJ2-3	TGCGCCAGCAGCCTCGGGACTAGCGGCATAGATACGCAGTATTTT	CASSLGTSGIDTQYF
TRBV27	NA	TRBD1	TRBJ1-5	TGTGCCAGCAGTTTCCAGGGGGCGCGTCAGCCCCAGCATTTT	CASSFQGARQPQHF
TRBV13	NA	NA	TRBJ1-2	TGTGCCAGCAGCTTTGATAACAGGGCAGGGGATGGCTACACCTTC	CASSFDNRAGDGYTF
TRBV5-1	NA	NA	TRBJ2-2	TGCGCCAGCAGCTTGGGAGGGAACACCGGGGAGCTGTTTTTT	CASSLGGNTGELFF
TRBV10-3	NA	NA	TRBJ2-7	TGTGCCATCAGTGAGTCCGCAGGTTTTGGGGAGCAGTACTTC	CAISESAGFGEQYF
TRBV2	NA	TRBD1	TRBJ1-2	TGTGCCAGCAGCGCCGGGACAGACTATGGCTACACCTTC	CASSAGTDYGYTF
TRBV10-2	once	TRBD2	TRBJ2-7	TGCGCCAGCAGTGGACTAGCGGGAGGTCAAGCGGTCTACGAGCAGTACTTC	CASSGLAGGQAVYEQYF
TRBV27	NA	TRBD1	TRBJ2-1	TGTGCCAGCAGTTTAAGGGCGACAGGGGGGTCCTACAATGAGCAGTTCTTC	CASSLRATGGSYNEQFF
TRBV6-5	NA	NA	TRBJ1-3	TGTGCCAGCAGCCCAGGGCAGGAACGGGGAAACACCATATATTTT	CASSPGQERGNTIYF
TRBV5-5	NA	NA	TRBJ1-1	TGTGCCAGCAGCCCGCTAAGCGGTTCAAGGACTGAAGCTTTCTTT	CASSPLSGSRTEAFF
TRBV30	NA	TRBD1	TRBJ1-3	TGTGCCTGGAGTAAACAGGGGAGCTCTGGAAACACCATATATTTT	CAWSKQGSSGNTIYF
TRBV25-1	NA	NA	TRBJ1-2	TGTGCCAGCACCAGTACGACTCGGAGTGGCTACACCTTC	CASTSTTRSGYTF